Sequencing of this T cell receptor beta chain was carried out in a study of blood T cell repertoires in COVID-19. Assay: immunoSEQ multiplex PCR; the TCRdb copy retains only in-frame clones and omits some. The sample holds 45,000 to 50,000 clones, roughly 88% seen once. The Seattle patients joined while their infection was active and were tracked longitudinally afterward. V dropped 2 bases and J dropped 0 bases, with 11 bases sitting between them. CDR1 is KGHSH, CDR2 LQKENI, per germline. The CDR3 extends over 16 amino acids. The sequence was collected from an elderly woman with COVID-19, enrolled during active disease. The chain employs TRBV18 and TRBJ1-3, with D possibly being TRBD1 (5 bases). The specimen was peripheral blood. The CDR3 protein is CASSPSGPLSGNTIYF. In DNA, the CDR3 is TGTGCCAGCTCACCATCAGGGCCCCTCTCTGGAAACACCATATATTTT.